This TCR beta chain was documented in a study of cytomegalovirus exposure and HLA in healthy donors. Study background: Later, an analysis reported that the 120 or so validation repertoires had used the same platform as the 500 to 750 first-cohort repertoires. Study-level results: Cytomegalovirus-associated status was assigned to more than 150 TCR beta chains.

As for this clone: As yet, its antigen is unknown.

Data came from immunoSEQ multiplex PCR; TCRdb stores just in-frame clones and leaves some out. Seen here are approximately 220,000 clones, about 89% observed once, and the top ten hold 0.8% to 1.2%. V was trimmed by 5 bases and J by 3 bases, leaving 11 bases between them. This CDR3 contains 13 residues. The germline V gene encodes CDR1 MNHNS and CDR2 SASEGT. The sample comprised PBMCs. The clonotype originates from a woman aged 18 to 35 in good health and CMV-seronegative. The rearrangement links TRBV6-1 to TRBJ2-7; D possibly corresponds to TRBD1 (6 bases). The CDR3 reads CASSNYRVYEQYF. The CDR3 bases are TGTGCCAGCAGTAACTACAGGGTCTACGAGCAGTACTTC.